These 22 T cell receptor beta chains were sequenced from one sample in a study of T-cell memory formation after mild COVID-19. A single record per CDR3 protein comes from TCRdb applying MiXCR to the 5' RACE reads. The sample shows about 390,000 distinct CDR3 sequences, about a sixth of them seen only once. Sequencing was performed on PBMCs or a T cell subset sorted from them (not recorded which). Receptor source: a man younger than 35 who had mild COVID-19 (a few samples of this study predate the infection). Cell type and time point are not known.

The genes are TRBV7-6 and TRBJ1-2, with TRBD1 matching 11 bases. The CDR3 loop spans 14 amino acids. From germline, CDR1 is SGHVS and CDR2 FNYEAQ. The trim removed 4 bases at V and 7 bases at J, leaving 5 bases unmatched. Written as DNA, the CDR3 is TGTGCCAGCAGCTCACCGGGACAGGGGGGTGGCTACACCTTC. This gives the protein CASSSPGQGGGYTF.

The rearrangement joins TRBV12-3 or TRBV12-4 to TRBJ2-5; TRBD2 might be the D (5 bases). The CDR3 runs 15 residues. V lost 3 bases and J 5 bases, leaving 16 bases between the germline ends. The CDR3 nucleotides are TGTGCCAGCAGTTTCGAGGGTGAGAGGGCGGAGACCCAGTACTTC. Translation: CASSFEGERAETQYF.

This clonotype turned up a few times. V usage is TRBV5-1 and J usage is TRBJ1-4, with D perhaps TRBD1 (5 bases). The germline V and J ends were trimmed by 4 bases and 0 bases, with 7 bases remaining between them. Germline assignment: CDR1 SGHRS and CDR2 YFSETQ. This CDR3 has 14 amino acids. DNA of the CDR3: TGCGCCAGCAGCGACAGCTCAACTAATGAAAAACTGTTTTTT. This encodes CASSDSSTNEKLFF.

A few counts support this clonotype. This chain joins TRBV6-6 and TRBJ2-7; no clear D. The CDR3 is made up of 14 amino acids. Germline CDR1 MNHNY, CDR2 SVGAGI (reference sequence). V shed 0 bases and J shed 6 bases, with 12 bases lying between them. CDR3 residues: CASSYSITLSEQYF. CDR3 coding DNA: TGTGCCAGCAGTTACTCGATCACATTGAGCGAGCAGTACTTC.

This clonotype was counted many times. The chain links TRBV12-3 or TRBV12-4 to TRBJ1-3; D is unclear. This CDR3 has 12 residues. With 6 bases removed from V and 0 bases from J, the gap between germline ends came to 3 bases. CDR3 residues: CASSPSGNTIYF. In DNA form, the CDR3 reads TGTGCCAGCAGCCCCTCTGGAAACACCATATATTTT.

This rearrangement joins TRBV27 to TRBJ1-5; D remains ambiguous. This CDR3 contains 16 residues. Germline-derived CDR1 and CDR2 are MNHEY and SMNVEV (reference sequence). V was clipped by 6 bases and J by 5 bases, with 20 bases between them. The DNA of the CDR3 is TGTGCCAGCAGATCGGACGGACTCTCCCGGTATCAGCCCCAGCATTTT. Protein: CASRSDGLSRYQPQHF.

The rearrangement joins TRBV13 to TRBJ2-1; TRBD2 matches 7 bases. Trimming removed 4 bases from V and 5 bases from J; junction bases left unmatched: 5. CDR1 PRHDT and CDR2 FYEKMQ come from the germline V gene (reference sequence). This CDR3 spans 14 amino acids. The CDR3 region has the DNA TGTGCCAGCAGCTACGGGGGGACGAACAATGAGCAGTTCTTC. This codes for CASSYGGTNNEQFF.

This clonotype was observed a handful of times. The CDR3 DNA sequence: TGTGCCAGCAGTTTCCGAGCGGGACCTCTTAGCCCCAAAGGTACGCAGTATTTT. This encodes CASSFRAGPLSPKGTQYF. The V call is TRBV12-3 or TRBV12-4, the J call TRBJ2-3; 7 positions agree with TRBD2. The CDR3 length is 18 residues. The J segment lost 8 bases and the V segment lost 3 bases, leaving 20 bases of the junction unmatched.

This clonotype was detected only a few times. The J gene is TRBJ2-2, the V gene TRBV9, with D maybe TRBD2 (6 bases). This CDR3 region has 15 residues. Trimming left V 0 bases short and J 4 bases short, with 10 bases between. Germline CDR1 and CDR2: SGDLS and YYNGEE. CDR3 loop: CASSVVGGLTGELFF. CDR3 DNA: TGTGCCAGCAGCGTAGTTGGAGGGCTCACCGGGGAGCTGTTTTTT.

The table lists this clonotype with many counts. The V call is TRBV5-1, the J call TRBJ1-3, with TRBD1 as a possible D gene (6 bases). CDR1 is SGHRS and CDR2 is YFSETQ in the germline V gene. Trimming took 3 bases from V and 4 from J, leaving 8 bases between them. The CDR3 runs to 13 residues. This chain's CDR3 is CASSSGQGNTIYF. The CDR3 nucleotides are TGCGCCAGCAGCTCCGGACAGGGAAACACCATATATTTT. Drawing the rest from reference TRBV5-1 and TRBJ1-3, the complete variable domain is KAGVTQTPRYLIKTRGQQVTLSCSPISGHRSVSWYQQTPGQGLQFLFEYFSETQRNKGNFPGRFSGRQFSNSRSEMNVSTLELGDSALYLCASSSGQGNTIYFGEGSWLTVV.

This clonotype was seen a handful of times. This chain links TRBV5-1 with TRBJ2-3; D might be TRBD1 or TRBD2, each matching 5 bases. Germline CDR1 reads SGHRS; CDR2 reads YFSETQ. The CDR3 contains 15 residues. Between the trimmed V and J ends, which lost 4 bases and 5 bases, there was a span of 17 bases. The CDR3: CASSGRDQLGDTQYF. Here the CDR3 DNA reads TGCGCCAGCAGCGGCCGGGACCAACTCGGAGATACGCAGTATTTT. The full variable domain, in which reference TRBV5-1 and TRBJ2-3 provide the parts outside the CDR3, is KAGVTQTPRYLIKTRGQQVTLSCSPISGHRSVSWYQQTPGQGLQFLFEYFSETQRNKGNFPGRFSGRQFSNSRSEMNVSTLELGDSALYLCASSGRDQLGDTQYFGPGTRLTVL.

V gene TRBV7-2 combines with J gene TRBJ1-1, with D uncertain. Trimming left V 5 bases short and J 5 bases short, with 15 bases between. CDR3 length equals 14 residues. Germline V gene lookup returns CDR1 SGHTA and CDR2 FQGNSA. In nucleotides, the CDR3 is TGTGCCAGCAGCACCCGACGCGGGAGGACTGAAGCTTTCTTT. As protein: CASSTRRGRTEAFF.

The rearrangement uses TRBV15 and TRBJ1-5; 9 positions match TRBD1. This CDR3 has 17 amino acids. Losses at the gene ends were 3 bases for V and 7 bases for J; bases not matched to a gene: 13. Germline-derived CDR1 and CDR2 are LNHNV and YYDKDF (reference sequence). The CDR3 region has the DNA TGTGCCACCAGCAGGGGCCGGACAGGGGCCGCTTCCCAGCCCCAGCATTTT. Its protein is CATSRGRTGAASQPQHF.

This clonotype was found a few times. This chain links TRBV6-1 with TRBJ2-1, with D possibly called TRBD1 or TRBD2 (6 bases each). The CDR3 has 17 amino acids. Per the germline V gene, CDR1 is MNHNS and CDR2 is SASEGT. V gave up 4 bases and J gave up 2 bases, with 18 bases separating them. The DNA of the CDR3 is TGTGCCAGCAGTGCATCCCCGAGGGGGGCGCCCTACAATGAGCAGTTCTTC. Translating gives CASSASPRGAPYNEQFF.

This chain links TRBV5-1 with TRBJ1-2, with 8 bases matching TRBD1. The CDR3 runs 14 residues. Unmatched junction bases numbered 6, after V lost 0 bases and J lost 8 bases. Germline lookup yields CDR1 SGHRS and CDR2 YFSETQ. The CDR3 reads CASSLVGQVRGYTF. CDR3 nucleotide sequence: TGCGCCAGCAGCTTGGTGGGACAGGTGCGAGGCTACACCTTC.

This clonotype was counted only a few times. The CDR3 nucleotides are TGCAGTGCCCGCAGGGGGAGAAATCAGCCCCAGCATTTT. Residues: CSARRGRNQPQHF. The V and J genes are TRBV20-1 and TRBJ1-5, with 7 positions matching TRBD1. CDR1 is DFQATT, CDR2 SNEGSKA, per germline (reference sequence). The CDR3 loop spans 13 amino acids. J gave up 4 bases and V 6 bases, and 6 bases lay outside the gene matches.

Comments on this clonotype: One end of the junction varies from germline; a read error may be responsible. This chain links TRBV19 with TRBJ2-2, with D tentatively TRBD2 (6 bases). CDR3 size: 11 residues. The germline gives CDR1 LNHDA, CDR2 SQIVND (reference sequence). CDR3 residues: CASSITGDLFF. The CDR3 nucleotides read TGTGCCAGTAGTATAACGGGGGACCTGTTTTTT.

J is TRBJ2-5 and V is TRBV29-1; D is ambiguous. The length of the CDR3 is 12 residues. Germline CDR1 is SQVTM and CDR2 is ANQGSEA. V was trimmed by 1 base and J by 2 bases, leaving 5 bases between them. The CDR3 protein is CSVEVFQETQYF. CDR3 DNA sequence: TGCAGCGTTGAAGTCTTTCAAGAGACCCAGTACTTC.

The V and J genes are TRBV5-5 and TRBJ1-2; D is possibly TRBD1 (5 bases). This CDR3 region has 12 residues. CDR1 and CDR2 (germline): SGHKS, YYEKEE (reference sequence). The V and J ends lost 4 bases and 8 bases respectively, with 12 bases between them. The CDR3 sequence: CASSLGEYGYTF. CDR3 in DNA: TGTGCCAGCAGCCTGGGGGAATACGGCTACACCTTC.

V usage is TRBV27 and J usage is TRBJ1-5, with D unclear. CDR1 MNHEY and CDR2 SMNVEV come from the germline V gene (reference sequence). CDR3 length: 13 amino acids. Trimming cost V 0 bases and J 6 bases, with 6 bases left between them. Written as DNA, the CDR3 is TGTGCCAGCAGTTTATCGGAAGGTCAGCCCCAGCATTTT. Its protein is CASSLSEGQPQHF.

This CDR3 reads CASSSGGTGTINYGYTF. The CDR3 DNA reads TGCGCCAGCAGCTCCGGGGGGACAGGAACAATCAACTATGGCTACACCTTC. The chain combines TRBV5-1 with TRBJ1-2; 8 positions match TRBD1. This CDR3 contains 17 residues. From germline, CDR1 is SGHRS and CDR2 YFSETQ. Losses at the gene ends were 3 bases for V and 2 bases for J; bases not matched to a gene: 12.

This clonotype was observed a few times. This chain uses TRBV7-9 with TRBJ2-7; maybe TRBD2 (5 bases). This CDR3 is built from 13 residues. The V gene's germline CDR1 is SEHNR and CDR2 FQNEAQ (reference sequence). Trimming took 5 bases from V and 3 from J, leaving 11 bases between them. CDR3 protein: CASSRLEVYEQYF. Written as DNA, the CDR3 is TGTGCCAGCAGCCGGCTGGAGGTCTACGAGCAGTACTTC. The entire variable domain, with the rest obtained from reference TRBV7-9 and TRBJ2-7, is as follows: DTGVSQNPRHKITKRGQNVTFRCDPISEHNRLYWYRQTLGQGPEFLTYFQNEAQLEKSRLLSDRFSAERPKGSFSTLEIQRTEQGDSAMYLCASSRLEVYEQYFGPGTRLTVT.